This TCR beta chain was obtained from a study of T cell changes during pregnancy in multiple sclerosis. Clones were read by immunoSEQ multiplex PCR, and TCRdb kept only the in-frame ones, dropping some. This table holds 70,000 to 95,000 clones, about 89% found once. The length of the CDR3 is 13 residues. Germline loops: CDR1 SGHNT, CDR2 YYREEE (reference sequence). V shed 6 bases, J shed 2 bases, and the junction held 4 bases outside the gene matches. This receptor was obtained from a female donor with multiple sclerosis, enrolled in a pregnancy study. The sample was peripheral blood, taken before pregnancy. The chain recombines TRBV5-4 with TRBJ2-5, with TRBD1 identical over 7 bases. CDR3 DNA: TGTGCCAGCATGTACAGGGGTCAAGAGACCCAGTACTTC. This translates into CASMYRGQETQYF.